Each of the 18 T cell receptor beta chains below was sequenced from the same sample in a study of siplizumab effects on memory and regulatory T cells. Generated by immunoSEQ multiplex PCR, the TCRdb table keeps only in-frame clones and is missing some. The repertoire has roughly 97,000 clones, over 85% of them found once; the top ten carry roughly 0.59%. The specimen sequenced was Tregs sorted from blood. The source of these receptors is a human donor in good health.

The genes are TRBV6-6 and TRBJ1-2, with D hard to call. The germline V gene encodes CDR1 MNHNY and CDR2 SVGAGI (reference sequence). CDR3 size: 15 residues. The germline V and J ends were trimmed by 2 bases and 2 bases, with 12 bases remaining between them. The CDR3 region has the DNA TGTGCCAGCAGTTACAGTCGAGTTTTAAACTATGGCTACACCTTC. Translated: CASSYSRVLNYGYTF.

This sequence joins TRBV11-3 and TRBJ2-2, with D hard to call. CDR3 length: 14 amino acids. The germline gives CDR1 SGHNT, CDR2 YENEEA. V was clipped by 5 bases and J by 5 bases, with 12 bases between them. The CDR3 spells CASSPSAGTGELFF. In DNA, the CDR3 is TGTGCCAGCAGCCCCAGCGCCGGAACCGGGGAGCTGTTTTTT.

The CDR3 is CASSLVRDYNEQFF. CDR3 DNA: TGCGCCAGCAGCTTGGTCCGGGATTACAATGAGCAGTTCTTC. The gene calls are TRBV5-1 and TRBJ2-1; D is possibly TRBD2 (5 bases). The V gene lost 0 bases and the J gene lost 4 bases, with 8 bases spanning the gap. This CDR3 region has 14 residues. Germline assignment: CDR1 SGHRS and CDR2 YFSETQ.

The chain is built from TRBV6-5 and TRBJ2-7; TRBD2 matches at 7 bases. The CDR3 has 15 amino acids. Trimming took 5 bases from V and 3 from J; bases not matched to a gene: 10. Germline CDR1 and CDR2: MNHEY and SVGAGI. The CDR3 loop is CASSPRGVKSYEQYF. CDR3 nucleotides: TGTGCCAGCAGTCCTCGGGGGGTCAAAAGCTACGAGCAGTACTTC.

This chain links TRBV5-1 with TRBJ1-5; D is uncertain. V was pared by 4 bases and J by 0 bases, with 11 bases between. Per germline, CDR1 SGHRS and CDR2 YFSETQ. This CDR3 has 15 amino acids. The DNA for the CDR3 is TGCGCCAGCAGCCTAGGGCTTTATAGCAATCAGCCCCAGCATTTT. Residues: CASSLGLYSNQPQHF. The full variable domain, completed using reference TRBV5-1 and TRBJ1-5, is KAGVTQTPRYLIKTRGQQVTLSCSPISGHRSVSWYQQTPGQGLQFLFEYFSETQRNKGNFPGRFSGRQFSNSRSEMNVSTLELGDSALYLCASSLGLYSNQPQHFGDGTRLSIL.

The chain carries TRBV10-3 and TRBJ2-1; 11 bases fit TRBD2. The germline V gene encodes CDR1 ENHRY and CDR2 SYGVKD. This CDR3 spans 14 amino acids. Unmatched junction bases numbered 6, after V lost 6 bases and J lost 8 bases. Written as DNA, the CDR3 is TGTGCCATCAGGTCCGGGACTAGCGGCTATGAGCAGTTCTTC. It is translated as CAIRSGTSGYEQFF.

The genes are TRBV19 and TRBJ2-2; D is possibly TRBD1 (6 bases). Germline CDR1 is LNHDA and CDR2 is SQIVND (reference sequence). The ends were cut back, 8 bases at V and 5 bases at J, with 15 bases in the middle. The CDR3 runs 14 residues. The CDR3 here is CASRWQQGTGELFF. The CDR3 region has the DNA TGTGCCAGTCGGTGGCAGCAGGGGACCGGGGAGCTGTTTTTT.

The chain is built from TRBV28 and TRBJ2-4; 7 nucleotides agree with TRBD2. Germline CDR1 MDHEN, CDR2 SYDVKM. V trimming: 3 bases; J trimming: 1 base; junction bases outside the gene matches: 15. The CDR3 is made up of 19 amino acids. The DNA for the CDR3 is TGTGCCAGCAGTTTGGAAGCGGGACGGATGTCGGGGGCCAAAAACATTCAGTACTTC. Translating it yields CASSLEAGRMSGAKNIQYF.

The J gene is TRBJ2-7, the V gene TRBV6-5, with a possible D match to TRBD2 (5 bases). Per germline, CDR1 MNHEY and CDR2 SVGAGI. CDR3 length: 15 amino acids. V was clipped by 3 bases and J by 4 bases, with 16 bases between them. The CDR3 coding sequence is TGTGCCAGCAGTTATAGAGGGTCGTTAGGGTACGAGCAGTACTTC. This encodes CASSYRGSLGYEQYF.

This CDR3 is CASSSRRSGGSTDTQYF. The CDR3 region has the DNA TGTGCCAGCAGCTCCCGTCGGAGCGGGGGGAGCACAGATACGCAGTATTTT. This sequence joins TRBV5-4 and TRBJ2-3, with 9 bases lining up with TRBD2. With 3 bases clipped from V and 0 bases from J, the junction kept 8 bases outside the gene matches. Germline V gives CDR1 SGHNT, CDR2 YYREEE (reference sequence). The CDR3 contains 17 residues.

This clone was seen only once. V is TRBV27 and J is TRBJ2-7; 7 positions agree with TRBD2. This CDR3 has 17 amino acids. V trimming: 2 bases; J trimming: 2 bases; junction bases outside the gene matches: 12. Per germline, CDR1 MNHEY and CDR2 SMNVEV (reference sequence). The CDR3 DNA sequence: TGTGCCAGCAGTTTAGCCCGTAGCGCGGGAGACGCCTACGAGCAGTACTTC. Translating gives CASSLARSAGDAYEQYF.

The chain employs TRBV15 and TRBJ2-7, with TRBD1 identical over 11 bases. The length of the CDR3 is 18 residues. V gave up 0 bases and J gave up 1 base; unmatched junction bases: 8. Germline lookup yields CDR1 LNHNV and CDR2 YYDKDF (reference sequence). The CDR3 bases are TGTGCCACCAGCAGAGATCTGTCCGGGACAGGGGGTTCCTACGAGCAGTACTTC. Translating gives CATSRDLSGTGGSYEQYF. The full variable domain, in which reference TRBV15 and TRBJ2-7 provide the parts outside the CDR3, is DAMVIQNPRYQVTQFGKPVTLSCSQTLNHNVMYWYQQKSSQAPKLLFHYYDKDFNNEADTPDNFQSRRPNTSFCFLDIRSPGLGDTAMYLCATSRDLSGTGGSYEQYFGPGTRLTVT.

This rearrangement joins TRBV6-5 to TRBJ2-3; 11 bases are a match to TRBD1. This CDR3 has 15 amino acids. The V segment lost 5 bases and the J segment 4 bases; nucleotides outside the gene matches: 5. The germline gives CDR1 MNHEY, CDR2 SVGAGI. CDR3: CASSRRDRGSDTQYF. The CDR3 nucleotides read TGTGCCAGCAGTCGACGGGACAGGGGGTCAGATACGCAGTATTTT.

This clone was picked up one time. This sequence joins TRBV19 and TRBJ1-1; 8 nucleotides line up with TRBD1. CDR1 LNHDA and CDR2 SQIVND come from the germline V gene (reference sequence). There are 15 residues in the CDR3. The V segment lost 8 bases and the J segment 0 bases; nucleotides outside the gene matches: 8. Here the CDR3 DNA reads TGTGCCAGTGTGGACAGGGCCCTCATGAACACTGAAGCTTTCTTT. Protein: CASVDRALMNTEAFF. Combining the CDR3 with reference TRBV19 and TRBJ1-1 gives the whole variable domain DGGITQSPKYLFRKEGQNVTLSCEQNLNHDAMYWYRQDPGQGLRLIYYSQIVNDFQKGDIAEGYSVSREKKESFPLTVTSAQKNPTAFYLCASVDRALMNTEAFFGQGTRLTVV.

The chain carries TRBV7-9 and TRBJ1-1; tentatively, D is TRBD1 (5 bases). CDR1 SEHNR and CDR2 FQNEAQ come from the germline V gene (reference sequence). V gave up 3 bases and J gave up 5 bases, with 13 bases separating them. This CDR3 spans 14 amino acids. CDR3 sequence: CASSFFEGRTEAFF. For the CDR3, the DNA is TGTGCCAGCAGCTTTTTTGAGGGGAGGACTGAAGCTTTCTTT.

This clone was recorded once. This chain joins TRBV29-1 and TRBJ1-5, with D maybe TRBD1 (5 bases). The CDR3 is 13 residues long. CDR1 and CDR2 (germline): SQVTM, ANQGSEA. Trimming pared 4 bases from V and 12 bases from J, leaving 19 bases between. The CDR3 loop is CSVGDGTGLVQHF. The CDR3 DNA reads TGCAGCGTTGGGGACGGTACGGGGTTGGTCCAGCATTTT.

The chain has TRBV5-1 and TRBJ2-5; 10 bases match TRBD1. The CDR3 is made up of 14 amino acids. V was clipped by 0 bases and J by 4 bases; unmatched bases: 0. In germline, CDR1 is SGHRS, CDR2 YFSETQ. The CDR3 DNA reads as TGCGCCAGCAGCTTGGGGACAGGGGGAGAGACCCAGTACTTC. Translated: CASSLGTGGETQYF.

The chain couples TRBV5-1 to TRBJ1-1, with TRBD1 matching 7 bases. The ends lost 4 bases at V and 6 bases at J; junction bases unmatched: 15. Germline CDR1 reads SGHRS; CDR2 reads YFSETQ. This CDR3 has 16 residues. DNA for the CDR3: TGCGCCAGCAGCCGGAGAAGACAGGGAATGATTTCTGAAGCTTTCTTT. It specifies CASSRRRQGMISEAFF.